The entry that follows covers one TCR beta chain sequence. Its antigen is not identified. Since a much larger clone is just one base distant, this may be a read error. Using a J-beta primer mix together with a sample-barcoded 5' primer, a second PCR was run for about 6 to 12 cycles. Through a template-switch adaptor with 12 random nucleotides, each cDNA molecule received a tag. MiXCR, run by TCRdb on the 5' RACE reads, gives a single entry per CDR3 protein. This table has 850,000 to 950,000 distinct CDR3 sequences, around 28% appearing once. These data come from a study of blood T cells in healthy people across ages. Each donor was a healthy Caucasian individual from Russia, aged about 6 to 100. General study findings and limits: The diversity estimates, figures obtained from one million T cells, were considered underestimates.

V was clipped by 6 bases and J by 13 bases, with 25 bases between them. CDR3 length: 15 amino acids. Germline V gene lookup returns CDR1 LNHNV and CDR2 YYDKDF (reference sequence). The TCR was taken from a woman of 80 years or more in good health. The sample consisted of blood. The genes are TRBV15 and TRBJ2-1; no definite D call. CDR3 bases: TGTGCCACCAGTCTACTATCGCCCAGTACGGAGACCCAGTTCTTC. As protein: CATSLLSPSTETQFF.